What follows describes a single TCR beta chain. Antigen: not known. A much larger clone is a single base away; this may be a read error. No conserved phenylalanine or tryptophan is present at the end of the CDR3, so a read error is the likely explanation. Germline V gives CDR1 SGHTA, CDR2 FQGNSA. This CDR3 is built from 14 residues. V was cut by 3 bases and J by 2 bases, with 11 bases left in between. This specimen belongs to a study of CD8+CD57+ T cells in acquired aplastic anemia. Study context: Sorting CD4+ and CD8+ cells gave DNA averaging around 3 ug.

General observations from the study: For CD8+ Simpson's diversity, patients and controls showed no significant difference. Patients had twenty-nine CD8+ CDR3 sequences in common with controls (the shared set).

CDR3 and TCR beta VDJ profiling relied on genomic DNA as the template. TCRdb recomputed calls from the reads with MiXCR, one row per CDR3 protein. The repertoire holds about 250,000 distinct CDR3 sequences, with around half as singletons. For sequencing, patients were chosen who had shown expansion of CD8+CD57+ cells by flow cytometry. Patients were untreated when blood was sampled. The chain joins TRBV7-2 to TRBJ2-7; no clear D. This receptor was identified in a human donor with aplastic anemia. Sequencing was carried out using sorted CD4+, CD8+, or CD8+CD57+ T cells (not recorded which) from PBMCs. The CDR3 here is CASSLVVGTYEQYL. CDR3 DNA sequence: TGTGCCAGCAGCTTGGTCGTGGGAACCTACGAGCAGTACCTC.